Each of the 8 T cell receptor beta chains below was sequenced from the same sample in a study of metastatic and nonmetastatic thyroid tumors. Nobody among the patients had been given any treatment before thyroid surgery. TCRdb re-called the PCR reads via MiXCR. The sample has several thousand clones; roughly 35% are singletons. The sequencing sample was made of adjacent normal tissue. These receptor sequences come from a female donor with papillary thyroid cancer or a benign thyroid nodule (not recorded which). Some clones in this sample may be carry-over from other donors' samples.

The CDR3: CSARDLLGGSNSPLHF. The CDR3 coding sequence is TGCAGTGCTAGAGATCTGCTGGGAGGGAGTAATTCACCCCTCCACTTT. The chain uses TRBV20-1 and TRBJ1-6, with D uncertain. The germline CDR1 and CDR2 sequences are DFQATT and SNEGSKA (reference sequence). V lost 0 bases and J lost 6, with 15 bases in between. This CDR3 has 16 amino acids.

This clone was recorded once. The chain links TRBV20-1 to TRBJ1-1; weak D call: TRBD1 (5 bases). Germline V CDR1 and CDR2: DFQATT, SNEGSKA (reference sequence). The CDR3 contains 12 residues. Trimming pared 3 bases from V and 5 bases from J, leaving 10 bases between. CDR3 sequence reads: CSASLGTTEAFF. DNA of the CDR3: TGCAGTGCTAGCCTAGGGACGACTGAAGCTTTCTTT.

This clone was counted once. The rearrangement uses TRBV20-1 and TRBJ1-1; D might be TRBD1 (5 bases). The length of the CDR3 is 10 residues. The germline CDR1 and CDR2 sequences are DFQATT and SNEGSKA (reference sequence). Trimming removed 5 bases at V and 6 bases at J, with 7 bases between. This chain's CDR3 is CSAGTSEAFF. The CDR3 DNA reads TGCAGTGCTGGGACCTCTGAAGCTTTCTTT.

V usage is TRBV7-8 and J usage is TRBJ1-1; maybe TRBD1 (5 bases). The V gene lost 6 bases and the J gene lost 0 bases, with 17 bases spanning the gap. The CDR3 has 16 amino acids. In germline, CDR1 is SGHVS, CDR2 FQNEAQ. CDR3 bases: TGTGCCAGCAGTCATTCCTACAGGCTGCTGAACACTGAAGCTTTCTTT. Protein sequence: CASSHSYRLLNTEAFF. Combining the CDR3 with reference TRBV7-8 and TRBJ1-1 gives the whole variable domain GAGVSQSPRYKVAKRGQDVALRCDPISGHVSLFWYQQALGQGPEFLTYFQNEAQLDKSGLPSDRFFAERPEGSVSTLKIQRTQQEDSAVYLCASSHSYRLLNTEAFFGQGTRLTVV.

The chain links TRBV6-9 to TRBJ1-3, with 8 positions matching TRBD1. The V gene end was trimmed by 6 bases and the J gene end by 3 bases; junction bases not matched to a gene: 4. The CDR3 spans 14 residues. From germline, CDR1 is MNHGY and CDR2 SVAAGI. CDR3 nucleotide sequence: TGTGCCAGCAGACACGACAGGGGTGGAAACACCATATATTTT. Translating gives CASRHDRGGNTIYF.

The chain carries TRBV6-2 or TRBV6-3 and TRBJ1-4, with D unresolved. The CDR3 contains 13 residues. V gave up 2 bases and J gave up 5 bases, with 6 bases separating them. Germline CDR1 reads MNHEY; CDR2 reads SVGEGT. CDR3 DNA sequence: TGTGCCAGCAGTTACAGGTGGAATGAAAAACTGTTTTTT. Protein product: CASSYRWNEKLFF.

The chain combines TRBV7-6 with TRBJ1-2; 8 bases agree with TRBD1. Germline CDR1 reads SGHVS; CDR2 reads FNYEAQ. The CDR3 runs 17 residues. J lost 3 bases, V lost 5 bases, and 14 bases had no gene match. The CDR3 DNA follows: TGTGCCAGCAGCCTACTCGACAGGGGAAAAATGGACTATGGCTACACCTTC. Translation: CASSLLDRGKMDYGYTF.

The chain links TRBV11-2 to TRBJ2-1; no clear D gene. V was clipped by 2 bases and J by 7 bases, with 6 bases between them. CDR3 size: 12 residues. CDR1 and CDR2 from the germline V gene are SGHAT and FQNNGV. CDR3 coding DNA: TGTGCCAGCAGCTTAAGTCAGAATGAGCAGTTCTTC. Translating gives CASSLSQNEQFF.